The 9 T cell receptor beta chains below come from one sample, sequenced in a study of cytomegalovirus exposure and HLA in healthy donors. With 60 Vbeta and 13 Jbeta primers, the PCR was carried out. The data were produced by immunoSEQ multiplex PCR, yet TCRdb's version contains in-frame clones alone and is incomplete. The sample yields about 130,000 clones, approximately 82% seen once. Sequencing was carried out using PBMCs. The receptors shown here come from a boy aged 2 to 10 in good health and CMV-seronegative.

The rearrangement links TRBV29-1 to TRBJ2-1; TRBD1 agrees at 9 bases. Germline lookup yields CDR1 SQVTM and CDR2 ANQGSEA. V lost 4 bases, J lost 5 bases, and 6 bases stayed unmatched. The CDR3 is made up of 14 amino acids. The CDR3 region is CSVVDRGINNEQFF. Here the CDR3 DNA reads TGCAGCGTTGTGGACAGGGGAATTAACAATGAGCAGTTCTTC.

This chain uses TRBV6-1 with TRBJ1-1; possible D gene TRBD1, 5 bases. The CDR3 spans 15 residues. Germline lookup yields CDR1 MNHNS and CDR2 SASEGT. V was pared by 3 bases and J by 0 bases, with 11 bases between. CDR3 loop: CASSEGLGMNTEAFF. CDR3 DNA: TGTGCCAGCAGTGAGGGGCTGGGGATGAACACTGAAGCTTTCTTT.

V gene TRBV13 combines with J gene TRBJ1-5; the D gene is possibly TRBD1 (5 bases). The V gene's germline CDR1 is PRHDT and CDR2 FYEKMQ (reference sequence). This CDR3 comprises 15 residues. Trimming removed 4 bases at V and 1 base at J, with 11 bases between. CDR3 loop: CASSSSGGSNQPQHF. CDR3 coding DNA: TGTGCCAGCAGCTCATCGGGGGGAAGCAATCAGCCCCAGCATTTT. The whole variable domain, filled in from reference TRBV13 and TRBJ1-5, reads AAGVIQSPRHLIKEKRETATLKCYPIPRHDTVYWYQQGPGQDPQFLISFYEKMQSDKGSIPDRFSAQQFSDYHSELNMSSLELGDSALYFCASSSSGGSNQPQHFGDGTRLSIL.

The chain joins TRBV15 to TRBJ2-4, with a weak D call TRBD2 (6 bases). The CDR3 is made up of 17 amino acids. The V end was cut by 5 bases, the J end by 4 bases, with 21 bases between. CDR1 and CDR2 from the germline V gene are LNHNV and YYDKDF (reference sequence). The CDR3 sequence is CATSGLHGALGKNIQYF. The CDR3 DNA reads TGTGCCACCAGCGGACTACATGGGGCGTTGGGTAAAAACATTCAGTACTTC.

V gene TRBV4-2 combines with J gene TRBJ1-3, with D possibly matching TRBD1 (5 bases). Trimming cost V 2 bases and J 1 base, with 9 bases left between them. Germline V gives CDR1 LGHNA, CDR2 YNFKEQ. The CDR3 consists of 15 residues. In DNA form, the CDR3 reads TGTGCCAGCAGCCAAATACAGGCGTCTGGAAACACCATATATTTT. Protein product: CASSQIQASGNTIYF.

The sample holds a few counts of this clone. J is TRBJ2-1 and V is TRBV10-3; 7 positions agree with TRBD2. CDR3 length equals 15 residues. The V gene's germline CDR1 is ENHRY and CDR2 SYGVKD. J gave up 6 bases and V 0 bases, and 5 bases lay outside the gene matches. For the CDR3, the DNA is TGTGCCATCAGTGAGTCTCGGGGGGAGGGCAATGAGCAGTTCTTC. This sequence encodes CAISESRGEGNEQFF.

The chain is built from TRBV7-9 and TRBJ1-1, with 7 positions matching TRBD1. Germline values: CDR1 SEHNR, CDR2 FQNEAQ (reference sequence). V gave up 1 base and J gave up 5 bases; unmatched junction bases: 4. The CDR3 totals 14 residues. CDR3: CASSLGAGGTEAFF. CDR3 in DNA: TGTGCCAGCAGCTTAGGGGCAGGGGGTACTGAAGCTTTCTTT.

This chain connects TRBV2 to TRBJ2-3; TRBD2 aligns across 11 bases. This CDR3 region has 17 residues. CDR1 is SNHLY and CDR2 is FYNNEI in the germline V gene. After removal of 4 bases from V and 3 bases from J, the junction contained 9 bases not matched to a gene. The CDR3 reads CASSVDSTSGKTDTQYF. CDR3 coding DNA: TGTGCCAGCAGTGTAGACTCGACTAGCGGGAAGACAGATACGCAGTATTTT.

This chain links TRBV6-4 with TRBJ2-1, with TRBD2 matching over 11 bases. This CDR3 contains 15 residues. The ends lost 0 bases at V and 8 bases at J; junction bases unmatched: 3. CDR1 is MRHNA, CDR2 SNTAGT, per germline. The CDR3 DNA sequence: TGTGCCAGCAGTGACTCAACTAGCGGGAGCTATGAGCAGTTCTTC. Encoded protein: CASSDSTSGSYEQFF.